This T cell receptor (beta chain) was observed in a study of graft-versus-host responses after intestinal transplantation. Study background: Every recipient underwent anti-thymocyte globulin induction, then tacrolimus and steroids for two to four years.

In the case of this clone: Its antigen remains unidentified.

Data came from immunoSEQ multiplex PCR; TCRdb stores just in-frame clones and leaves some out. The data show 96,000 or so clones, more than 85% seen once. The germline CDR1 and CDR2 sequences are SQVTM and ANQGSEA. The CDR3 spans 14 residues. The ends lost 4 bases at V and 2 bases at J; junction bases unmatched: 6. Whole-study findings and limits: Recipient bone marrow held GvH clones, some seen earlier in ileum or blood. Allograft graft-versus-host to host-versus-graft clonal ratios ran high in patients with graft-donor T cell macrochimerism.

This receptor was identified in a human donor who received an intestinal transplant. The sample was unstimulated CD4+ T cells sorted from spleen or lymph node cells, taken before intestinal transplant. J is TRBJ2-5 and V is TRBV29-1; 8 nucleotides align to TRBD2. The CDR3 protein is CSVGVRGGQETQYF. Here the CDR3 DNA reads TGCAGCGTTGGTGTTCGGGGGGGGCAAGAGACCCAGTACTTC.